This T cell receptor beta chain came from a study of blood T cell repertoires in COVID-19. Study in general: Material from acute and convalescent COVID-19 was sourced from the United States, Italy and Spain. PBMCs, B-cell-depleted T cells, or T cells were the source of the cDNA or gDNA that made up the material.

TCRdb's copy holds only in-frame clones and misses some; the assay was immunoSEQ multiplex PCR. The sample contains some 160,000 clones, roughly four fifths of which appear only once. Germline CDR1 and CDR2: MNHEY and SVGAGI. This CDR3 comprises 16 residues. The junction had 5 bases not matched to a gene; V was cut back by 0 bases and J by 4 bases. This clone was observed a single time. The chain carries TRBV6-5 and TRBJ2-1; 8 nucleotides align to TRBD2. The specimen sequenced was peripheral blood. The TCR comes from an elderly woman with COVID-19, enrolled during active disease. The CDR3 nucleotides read TGTGCCAGCAGTTACTCGTTTAGCGGGGAATACAATGAGCAGTTCTTC. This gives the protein CASSYSFSGEYNEQFF.